This T cell receptor beta chain was sequenced for a study of T cells in Graves' hyperthyroidism and ophthalmopathy. V shed 5 bases and J shed 8 bases, with 18 bases lying between them. The CDR3 covers 15 residues. This clonotype showed up many times. The source material, RNA transcripts, was used to amplify TCR beta CDR3 regions. A set of HTBI primers served as the primers for a first-round RT-PCR of the TCR CDR3. From the multiplex PCR reads, TCRdb called clonotypes with MiXCR, one entry per CDR3 protein. The sample carries roughly 510,000 distinct CDR3 sequences, 46% recorded once. Sequencing was carried out using peripheral blood or thyroid tissue (not recorded which). The receptor was isolated from an adult woman with Graves' disease, either hyperthyroidism or ophthalmopathy (not recorded which). The rearrangement links TRBV12-3 or TRBV12-4 to TRBJ2-2; the D gene could be TRBD1 or TRBD2 (5 bases each). DNA for the CDR3: TGTGCCAGCAGTGTCGGGGCTCGAATTTCAGGGGAGCTGTTTTTT. This encodes CASSVGARISGELFF.